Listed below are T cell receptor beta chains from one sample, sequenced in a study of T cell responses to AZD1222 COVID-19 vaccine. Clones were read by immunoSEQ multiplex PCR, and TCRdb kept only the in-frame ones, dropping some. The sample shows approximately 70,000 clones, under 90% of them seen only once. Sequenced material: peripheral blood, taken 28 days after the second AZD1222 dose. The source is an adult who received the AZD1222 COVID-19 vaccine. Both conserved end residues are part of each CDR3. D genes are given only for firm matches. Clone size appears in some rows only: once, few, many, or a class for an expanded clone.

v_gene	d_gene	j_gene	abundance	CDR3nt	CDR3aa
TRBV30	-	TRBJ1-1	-	TGTGCCTGGGGATTCGTGAACACTGAAGCTTTCTTT	CAWGFVNTEAFF
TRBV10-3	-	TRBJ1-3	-	TGTGCCATCAGCGAACGGTACATCGGAAACACCATATATTTT	CAISERYIGNTIYF
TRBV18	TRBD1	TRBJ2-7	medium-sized	TGTGCCAGCTCACCCCGGACAGGGGGCATCGACGAGCAGTACTTC	CASSPRTGGIDEQYF
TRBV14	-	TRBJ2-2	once	TGTGCCAGCAGCCAATTTACCACCGGGGAGCTGTTTTTT	CASSQFTTGELFF
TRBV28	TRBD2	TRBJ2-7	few	TGTGCCAGCACACTCCTTAGCGGGGGGGCAGGGGAGCAGTACTTC	CASTLLSGGAGEQYF
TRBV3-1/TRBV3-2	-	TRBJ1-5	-	TGTGCCAGCAGCCAAGCACCGTGGGGCAATCAGCCCCAGCATTTT	CASSQAPWGNQPQHF
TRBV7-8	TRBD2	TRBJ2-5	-	TGTGCCAGCAGCCTTACGTGGGGGGGCCAAGAGACCCAGTACTTC	CASSLTWGGQETQYF
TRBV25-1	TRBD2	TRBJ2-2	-	TGTGCCAGCAGAGGACTAGCGAGTAGGGGCGGGGAGCTGTTTTTT	CASRGLASRGGELFF
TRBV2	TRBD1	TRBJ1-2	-	TGTGCCAGCAGTAAGGGACAGGGGGACATACGGGGTGGCTACACCTTC	CASSKGQGDIRGGYTF
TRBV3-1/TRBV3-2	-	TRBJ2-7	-	TGTGCCAGCAGCGTAGGCGGGGGCCCCGGAGTCGAGCAGTACTTC	CASSVGGGPGVEQYF
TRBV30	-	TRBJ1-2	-	TGTGCCTGGAGAAATGACGGAACAGCTAACTATGGCTACACCTTC	CAWRNDGTANYGYTF
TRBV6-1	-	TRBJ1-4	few	TGTGCCAGCAGTGATTGGGGCCGGTCCGAAGAAAAACTGTTTTTT	CASSDWGRSEEKLFF
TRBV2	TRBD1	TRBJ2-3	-	TGTGCCAGCAGTGGGGGACAGGGCCCCGATACGCAGTATTTT	CASSGGQGPDTQYF
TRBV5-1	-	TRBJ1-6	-	TGCGCCAGCAGCTCGCAGGGGAGTTCACCCCTCCACTTT	CASSSQGSSPLHF
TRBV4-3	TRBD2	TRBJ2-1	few	TGCGCCAGCAGCCAAGCAGCGGTAGCGGGGACTTACAATGAGCAGTTCTTC	CASSQAAVAGTYNEQFF
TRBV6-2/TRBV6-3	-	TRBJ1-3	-	TGTGCCAGCAGCCGACAGAGAACTGGAAACACCATATATTTT	CASSRQRTGNTIYF
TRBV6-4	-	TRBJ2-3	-	TGTGCCAGCAGTGACTCGGGGGCAGATACGCAGTATTTT	CASSDSGADTQYF
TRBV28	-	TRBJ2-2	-	TGTGCCAGCGGGACTATAGGGGGACCCGGGGAGCTGTTTTTT	CASGTIGGPGELFF
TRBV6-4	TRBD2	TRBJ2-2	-	TGTGCCAGCAGTGATAGCGGGGGGGCTTTTTACGGGGAGCTGTTTTTT	CASSDSGGAFYGELFF
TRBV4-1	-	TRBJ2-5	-	TGCGCCAGCAGCCAAGATCTCGGTGAAGAGACCCAGTACTTC	CASSQDLGEETQYF
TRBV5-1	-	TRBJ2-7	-	TGCGCCAGCAGCTTGTCTTCCCCTTCCTACGAGCAGTACTTC	CASSLSSPSYEQYF
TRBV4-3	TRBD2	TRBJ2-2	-	TGCGCCAGCAGCCAGGGAGGGTTGCAGGCCTCGAACACCGGGGAGCTGTTTTTT	CASSQGGLQASNTGELFF
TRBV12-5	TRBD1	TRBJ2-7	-	TGTGCTAGTGTTCACCGGGACAGGCTGTACGAGCAGTACTTC	CASVHRDRLYEQYF
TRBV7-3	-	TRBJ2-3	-	TGTGCCAGCAGCCCATTAGCGAGCACAGATACGCAGTATTTT	CASSPLASTDTQYF
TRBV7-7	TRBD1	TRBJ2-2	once	TGTGCTAGCAGCTTGTTACGACAGGGAACGAACACCGGGGAGCTGTTTTTT	CASSLLRQGTNTGELFF
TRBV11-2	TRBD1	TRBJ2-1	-	TGTGCCAGCAGCTTAAGTGGACAGGGGGCCTACAATGAGCAGTTCTTC	CASSLSGQGAYNEQFF
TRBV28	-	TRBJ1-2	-	TGTGCCAGCAGTTTTGCAGGTGGCTACACCTTC	CASSFAGGYTF
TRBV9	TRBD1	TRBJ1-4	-	TGTGCCAGCAGCCCCGAAAGGACAGGGGGGGAAGAAAAACTGTTTTTT	CASSPERTGGEEKLFF
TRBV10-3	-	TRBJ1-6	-	TGTGCCATCAGTGACTTCGAGGGGGGAACCTCACACCCCAATTCACCCCTCCACTTT	CAISDFEGGTSHPNSPLHF
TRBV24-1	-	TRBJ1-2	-	TGTGCCACCAGTGATCAGGACAGTAAGGGCTACACCTTC	CATSDQDSKGYTF
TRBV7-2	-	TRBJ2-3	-	TGTGCCAGCAGCTTGGATCTAGATACGCAGTATTTT	CASSLDLDTQYF
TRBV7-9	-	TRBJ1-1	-	TGTGCCAGCAGCTTAGCAGGCACCCTTGAGGGCACTGAAGCTTTCTTT	CASSLAGTLEGTEAFF
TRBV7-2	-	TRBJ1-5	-	TGTGCCAGCAGTCCGATGTCGGGGTCCAATCAGCCCCAGCATTTT	CASSPMSGSNQPQHF
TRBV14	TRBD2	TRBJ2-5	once	TGTGCCAGCAGCCAAGACTGGCTAGCGGGTAAAGAGACCCAGTACTTC	CASSQDWLAGKETQYF
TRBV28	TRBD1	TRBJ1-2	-	TGTGCCAGCAGTGCGACAGGGAACTATGGCTACACCTTC	CASSATGNYGYTF
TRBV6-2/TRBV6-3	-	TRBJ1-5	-	TGTGCCAGCAGTCAAACAGGGACCAATCAGCCCCAGCATTTT	CASSQTGTNQPQHF
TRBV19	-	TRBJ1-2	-	TGTGCCAGTAGTGTTTTTTTGGGTCTGTGGTATGGCTACACCTTC	CASSVFLGLWYGYTF